The rows below give T cell receptor beta chains drawn from one sample of a study of T cell responses to AZD1222 COVID-19 vaccine. Sequencing used immunoSEQ multiplex PCR; TCRdb keeps in-frame clones, though not all of them. Seen here are about 150,000 clones, about nine tenths observed once, and the top ten hold over 1%. The specimen was peripheral blood, collected 28 days after the second AZD1222 dose. These receptor sequences come from an adult who received the AZD1222 COVID-19 vaccine. The CDR3 runs from the conserved cysteine through the conserved F or W. D genes are given only for firm matches. Rows give clone size only sometimes, using once, few, many, or a class for an expanded clone.

.	TRBV6-5	.	TRBJ2-2	TGTGCCAGCAGTTACGCAGGAGAGCCCGGGGAGCTGTTTTTT	CASSYAGEPGELFF
.	TRBV7-9	.	TRBJ2-3	TGTGCCAGCAGTCCTGACACAGATACGCAGTATTTT	CASSPDTDTQYF
.	TRBV5-5	.	TRBJ1-3	TGTGCCAGCCCCCTAGGCCCGGGACAAGGGGGGCTTAGCTCTGGAAACACCATATATTTT	CASPLGPGQGGLSSGNTIYF
.	TRBV6-2/TRBV6-3	.	TRBJ1-5	TGTGCCAGCAGTTACTACGGGGGCCGGGTCAATCAGCCCCAGCATTTT	CASSYYGGRVNQPQHF
.	TRBV24-1	.	TRBJ2-5	TGTGCCACCAGTGATCCCCCACAAGAGACCCAGTACTTC	CATSDPPQETQYF
.	TRBV20-1	.	TRBJ1-4	TGCAGTGCTAGTCAAGACAGTCGGATTAATGAAAAACTGTTTTTT	CSASQDSRINEKLFF
.	TRBV6-6	.	TRBJ2-7	TGTGCCAGCAGTCGACACTCCTCCTACGAGCAGTACTTC	CASSRHSSYEQYF
.	TRBV7-9	.	TRBJ2-7	TGTGCCAGCAGCTTTGGCCGGAGAAGCGGGCTATACGAGCAGTACTTC	CASSFGRRSGLYEQYF
.	TRBV19	few	TRBJ1-1	TGTGCCACCGGACAGTACACTGAAGCTTTCTTT	CATGQYTEAFF
TRBD1	TRBV24-1	once	TRBJ2-3	TGTGCCACCAGTGATGTCGGACAGGGGCGCACAGATACGCAGTATTTT	CATSDVGQGRTDTQYF
.	TRBV27	.	TRBJ2-1	TGTGCCAGCAGTTTTCGGGACGGGATTCGAGGTGAGCAGTTCTTC	CASSFRDGIRGEQFF
.	TRBV7-2	few	TRBJ2-5	TGTGCCAGCAGCTTCCAGGGGGGAGAGACCCAGTACTTC	CASSFQGGETQYF
.	TRBV7-8	.	TRBJ2-7	TGTGCCAGCAGCTTATTAATGGGCCTGGACAGAGGGGTTGAGGAGCAGTACTTC	CASSLLMGLDRGVEEQYF
TRBD1	TRBV18	.	TRBJ1-4	TGTGCCAGCTCACCCGGACAGGGGGCTTCTGAAAAACTGTTTTTT	CASSPGQGASEKLFF
TRBD1	TRBV7-9	.	TRBJ1-2	TGTGCCAGCAGCTTAGGGACAGGTTCGACGGATGGCTACACCTTC	CASSLGTGSTDGYTF
TRBD1	TRBV10-3	.	TRBJ2-3	TGTGCCATGACAGGGGTGGCGGCGGGAGATACGCAGTATTTT	CAMTGVAAGDTQYF
.	TRBV5-1	.	TRBJ2-7	TGCGCCAGCAGCTTGGACGGGAGCGGCTACGAGCAGTACTTC	CASSLDGSGYEQYF
.	TRBV28	.	TRBJ1-4	TGTGCCAGCAGTACCGGCGGGAATGGTAATGAAAAACTGTTTTTT	CASSTGGNGNEKLFF
TRBD2	TRBV28	.	TRBJ2-1	TGTGCCAGTGAAAAAAGGGGACTAGCGGGATACAATGAGCAGTTCTTC	CASEKRGLAGYNEQFF
.	TRBV5-1	.	TRBJ2-3	TGCGCCAGCAGCCCAACCCTCACAGATACGCAGTATTTT	CASSPTLTDTQYF
.	TRBV7-9	.	TRBJ1-6	TGTGCCAGCAGCTTGGGGCCGGTGGATAATTCACCCCTCCACTTT	CASSLGPVDNSPLHF
.	TRBV5-8	.	TRBJ2-2	TGTGCCAGCAGCACGATCGCAGGGAACACCGGGGAGCTGTTTTTT	CASSTIAGNTGELFF